Following are 20 T cell receptor beta chains from one sample sequenced in a study of blood T cell repertoires in COVID-19. Assay: immunoSEQ multiplex PCR; the TCRdb copy retains only in-frame clones and omits some. The repertoire holds about 140,000 clones, with about 84% as singletons. Sequenced material: PBMCs or T cells enriched from blood (not recorded which). These receptors originate from a woman aged 18-35 years who had been exposed to COVID-19.

V and J are TRBV19 and TRBJ2-1; 11 bases align to TRBD2. The germline CDR1 and CDR2 sequences are LNHDA and SQIVND (reference sequence). CDR3 length: 16 residues. The V and J ends lost 5 bases and 9 bases, in that order; junction bases with no gene match: 12. CDR3 sequence reads: CASSLLAGGPGGEQFF. CDR3 nucleotides: TGTGCCAGTAGTTTATTAGCGGGAGGGCCCGGGGGTGAGCAGTTCTTC. The full variable domain, its missing parts supplied by reference TRBV19 and TRBJ2-1, is DGGITQSPKYLFRKEGQNVTLSCEQNLNHDAMYWYRQDPGQGLRLIYYSQIVNDFQKGDIAEGYSVSREKKESFPLTVTSAQKNPTAFYLCASSLLAGGPGGEQFFGPGTRLTVL.

The V gene is TRBV25-1, the J gene TRBJ1-1; D remains unclear. The germline V gene has CDR1 MGHDK and CDR2 SYGVNS. The CDR3 consists of 15 residues. Trimming left V 5 bases short and J 1 base short, with 14 bases between. In nucleotides, the CDR3 is TGTGCCAGCAGTCGCCTCCAGGTGAGGAACACTGAAGCTTTCTTT. Encoded protein: CASSRLQVRNTEAFF. Combining the CDR3 with reference TRBV25-1 and TRBJ1-1 gives the whole variable domain EADIYQTPRYLVIGTGKKITLECSQTMGHDKMYWYQQDPGMELHLIHYSYGVNSTEKGDLSSESTVSRIRTEHFPLTLESARPSHTSQYLCASSRLQVRNTEAFFGQGTRLTVV.

The chain uses TRBV24-1 and TRBJ2-7, with 10 bases identical to TRBD1. Looked up from germline, CDR1 is KGHDR and CDR2 is SFDVKD. Trimming took 4 bases from V and 7 from J; bases not matched to a gene: 9. This CDR3 region has 15 residues. CDR3 protein: CATSESDRGEREQYF. CDR3 coding DNA: TGTGCCACCAGTGAATCGGACAGGGGGGAACGGGAGCAGTACTTC.

CDR3 DNA sequence: TGTGCCAGCAGCTCCCAGCCATTAGCGGGAGTTTTAAATGAGCAGTTCTTC. Translated, it gives CASSSQPLAGVLNEQFF. The chain carries TRBV7-9 and TRBJ2-1, with TRBD2 matching 9 bases. V was clipped by 4 bases and J by 7 bases; unmatched bases: 14. Germline CDR1 and CDR2: SEHNR and FQNEAQ (reference sequence). CDR3 length: 17 residues.

The chain couples TRBV28 to TRBJ1-4, with a possible D match to TRBD1 (5 bases). Germline CDR1 MDHEN, CDR2 SYDVKM. Deletions cut 3 bases from V and 6 bases from J, with 14 bases between. The CDR3 sequence is 15 residues long. In nucleotides, the CDR3 is TGTGCCAGCAGTTTGACGGGGGTCAGGGATGAAAAACTGTTTTTT. Amino acid sequence: CASSLTGVRDEKLFF. Filled out from reference TRBV28 and TRBJ1-4, the complete variable domain reads DVKVTQSSRYLVKRTGEKVFLECVQDMDHENMFWYRQDPGLGLRLIYFSYDVKMKEKGDIPEGYSVSREKKERFSLILESASTNQTSMYLCASSLTGVRDEKLFFGSGTQLSVL.

This clone was seen once. The gene calls are TRBV7-9 and TRBJ1-3; D remains ambiguous. In germline, CDR1 is SEHNR, CDR2 FQNEAQ (reference sequence). The V end lost 3 bases, the J end lost 1 base, and 10 bases lay between the germline ends. The CDR3 totals 15 residues. The CDR3 sequence: CASSFGTPSGNTIYF. The CDR3, as DNA: TGTGCCAGCAGCTTTGGCACCCCTTCTGGAAACACCATATATTTT.

CDR3 DNA sequence: TGTGCCAGTAGTATAGAGGGGGCCGGGACTAGTATCAATGAGCAGTTCTTC. This encodes CASSIEGAGTSINEQFF. The chain recombines TRBV19 with TRBJ2-1; TRBD2 agrees at 8 bases. With V trimmed by 0 bases and J by 6 bases, 10 bases remained unmatched. The germline V gene has CDR1 LNHDA and CDR2 SQIVND (reference sequence). This CDR3 contains 17 residues.

This clone appeared a single time. The chain employs TRBV27 and TRBJ1-5; TRBD1 matches at 10 bases. Per the germline V gene, CDR1 is MNHEY and CDR2 is SMNVEV (reference sequence). This CDR3 comprises 13 residues. The V segment lost 5 bases and the J segment 16 bases; nucleotides outside the gene matches: 11. CDR3 in DNA: TGTGCCAGCAGTCAAGCTGGGGGACAGGGGAAACATTTT. It translates to CASSQAGGQGKHF.

CDR3 in amino acids: CASRISRSYEQYF. The DNA for the CDR3 is TGTGCCAGCAGGATTTCCCGGTCCTACGAGCAGTACTTC. The chain carries TRBV12-3 or TRBV12-4 and TRBJ2-7; D uncertain. V was pared by 6 bases and J by 1 base, with 10 bases between. The CDR3 has 13 amino acids.

Only a few counts were recorded for this clone. This rearrangement joins TRBV9 to TRBJ2-7; 7 bases match TRBD1. Germline lookup yields CDR1 SGDLS and CDR2 YYNGEE. V lost 0 bases to trimming and J lost 6 bases; unmatched junction nucleotides: 9. This CDR3 spans 15 amino acids. CDR3 bases: TGTGCCAGCAGCGTAGGGCTGGGACAGCCCGGCGAGCAGTACTTC. Its translation: CASSVGLGQPGEQYF.

The CDR3 sequence is CASSWAGQDNEKLFF. CDR3 bases: TGTGCCAGCAGCTGGGCGGGACAGGATAATGAAAAACTGTTTTTT. The chain has TRBV13 and TRBJ1-4; 8 positions agree with TRBD1. The CDR3 totals 15 residues. The V and J ends lost 4 bases and 4 bases, in that order; junction bases with no gene match: 5. Germline assignment: CDR1 PRHDT and CDR2 FYEKMQ (reference sequence).

This clone was seen just once. This sequence joins TRBV9 and TRBJ2-7; possibly TRBD2 for D (5 bases). The V end lost 1 base, the J end lost 3 bases, and 14 bases lay between the germline ends. The CDR3 consists of 15 residues. In germline, CDR1 is SGDLS, CDR2 YYNGEE. The CDR3 coding sequence is TGTGCCAGCAGCGTACTACCCGGGATGAGCTACGAGCAGTACTTC. Its protein product is CASSVLPGMSYEQYF.

The chain has TRBV5-1 and TRBJ1-1, with 7 positions matching TRBD1. The CDR3 is 14 residues long. V shed 5 bases, J shed 0 bases, and the junction held 4 bases outside the gene matches. CDR1 and CDR2 (germline): SGHRS, YFSETQ. The CDR3 DNA is TGCGCCAGCAGAGACAGGGTTGTGAACACTGAAGCTTTCTTT. Translating gives CASRDRVVNTEAFF.

In this sample, this clone turned up a few times. The V gene is TRBV6-2 or TRBV6-3, the J gene TRBJ2-7; D is possibly TRBD2 (6 bases). Trimming removed 2 bases at V and 3 bases at J, with 11 bases between. This CDR3 is 14 amino acids long. Germline V gene lookup returns CDR1 MNHEY and CDR2 SVGEGT. The CDR3 sequence is CASSYTMGGYEQYF. The CDR3 nucleotides read TGTGCCAGCAGTTACACCATGGGAGGCTACGAGCAGTACTTC.

V gene TRBV28 combines with J gene TRBJ2-3; 8 bases map to TRBD2. The CDR3 has 16 residues. V dropped 0 bases and J dropped 4; count of bases not matched to a gene: 6. Germline CDR1 and CDR2: MDHEN and SYDVKM. CDR3 nucleotides: TGTGCCAGCAGTTTATGGTCCGGGAGGGCCCCAGATACGCAGTATTTT. Its translation: CASSLWSGRAPDTQYF.

This clone was counted once. V gene TRBV7-9 combines with J gene TRBJ2-1; 15 bases are a match to TRBD2. The CDR3 spans 18 residues. Losses at the gene ends were 8 bases for V and 1 base for J; bases not matched to a gene: 9. The V gene's germline CDR1 is SEHNR and CDR2 FQNEAQ (reference sequence). CDR3 region: CASLGLAGGGASYNEQFF. The CDR3 DNA reads TGTGCCAGCCTGGGACTAGCGGGGGGAGGAGCTTCCTACAATGAGCAGTTCTTC.

This clone was found once. The chain carries TRBV7-9 and TRBJ2-7, with TRBD1 identical over 7 bases. CDR1 is SEHNR and CDR2 is FQNEAQ in the germline V gene (reference sequence). V trimming: 4 bases; J trimming: 3 bases; junction bases outside the gene matches: 6. This CDR3 contains 14 residues. CDR3 in DNA: TGTGCCAGCAGCTCCGGGACAGTAAACTACGAGCAGTACTTC. It yields the protein CASSSGTVNYEQYF.

The chain has TRBV5-4 and TRBJ1-2; 7 bases are shared with TRBD1. This CDR3 contains 13 residues. Trimming removed 4 bases from V and 4 bases from J; junction bases left unmatched: 4. CDR1 is SGHNT and CDR2 is YYREEE in the germline V gene (reference sequence). CDR3 sequence: CASSPPGGYGYTF. CDR3 nucleotides: TGTGCCAGCAGCCCTCCAGGGGGCTATGGCTACACCTTC.

The J gene is TRBJ1-1, the V gene TRBV28; D gene uncertain. The CDR3 runs to 14 residues. V was cut by 5 bases and J by 5 bases, with 15 bases left in between. Germline V CDR1 and CDR2: MDHEN, SYDVKM. CDR3 sequence (DNA): TGTGCCAGCAGTCGAGCCTCGGTTCGGACTGAAGCTTTCTTT. It translates to CASSRASVRTEAFF.

The V and J genes are TRBV6-2 or TRBV6-3 and TRBJ2-4; 8 bases line up with TRBD1. The CDR3 loop spans 14 amino acids. The V gene end was trimmed by 8 bases and the J gene end by 1 base; junction bases not matched to a gene: 4. Germline V gives CDR1 MNHEY, CDR2 SVGEGT. DNA of the CDR3: TGTGCCAGCTGCCGGACAGGGGCCAAAAACATTCAGTACTTC. This sequence encodes CASCRTGAKNIQYF.